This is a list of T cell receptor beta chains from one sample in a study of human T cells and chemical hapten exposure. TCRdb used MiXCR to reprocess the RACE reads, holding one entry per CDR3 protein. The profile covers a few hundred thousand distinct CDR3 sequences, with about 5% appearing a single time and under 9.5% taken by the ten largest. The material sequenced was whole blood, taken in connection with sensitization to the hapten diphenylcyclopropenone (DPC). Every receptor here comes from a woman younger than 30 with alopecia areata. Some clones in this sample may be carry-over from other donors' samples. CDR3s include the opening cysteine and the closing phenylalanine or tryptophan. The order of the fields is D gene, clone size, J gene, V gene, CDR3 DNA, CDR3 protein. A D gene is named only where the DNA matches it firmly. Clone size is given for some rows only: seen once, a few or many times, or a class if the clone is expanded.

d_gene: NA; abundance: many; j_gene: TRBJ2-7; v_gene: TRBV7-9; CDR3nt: TGTGCCAGCAGCCCGACGACTGCCGAGGGCCAGGCGCCCTACGAGCAGTACTTC; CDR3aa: CASSPTTAEGQAPYEQYF
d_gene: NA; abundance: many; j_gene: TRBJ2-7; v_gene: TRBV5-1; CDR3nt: TGCGCCAGCAGCTTGGCGGGCAGGGCCTTAAGCGAGCAGTACTTC; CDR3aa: CASSLAGRALSEQYF
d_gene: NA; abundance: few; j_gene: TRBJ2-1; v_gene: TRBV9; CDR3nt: TGTGCCAGCAGCGTAGCCCCCACCGACCTCGGTGAGCAGTTCTTC; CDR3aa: CASSVAPTDLGEQFF
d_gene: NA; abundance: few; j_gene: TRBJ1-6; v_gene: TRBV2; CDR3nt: TGTGCCAGCCATCTCGACTATAATTCACCCCTCCACTTT; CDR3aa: CASHLDYNSPLHF
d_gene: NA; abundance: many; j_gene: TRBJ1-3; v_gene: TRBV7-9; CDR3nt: TGTGCCAGCAGCGCCGCCCCCGGGACTCTCTCTGGAAACACCATATATTTT; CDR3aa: CASSAAPGTLSGNTIYF
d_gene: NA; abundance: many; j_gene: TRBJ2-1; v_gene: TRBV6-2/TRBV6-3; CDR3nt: TGTGCCAGCAGGCACCCCAGCGGGCCTTACAATGAGCAGTTCTTC; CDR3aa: CASRHPSGPYNEQFF
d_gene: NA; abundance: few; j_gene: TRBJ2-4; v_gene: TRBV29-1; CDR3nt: TGCAGCGTTGAAATGGGGGCCCCCAAAAACATTCAGTACTTC; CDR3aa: CSVEMGAPKNIQYF
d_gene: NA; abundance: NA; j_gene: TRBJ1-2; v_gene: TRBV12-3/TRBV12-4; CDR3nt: TGTGCCAGCAGTAGTACCAGAGACTATGGCTACACCTTC; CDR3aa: CASSSTRDYGYTF
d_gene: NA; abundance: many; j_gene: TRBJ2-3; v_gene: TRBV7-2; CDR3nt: TGTGCCAGCAGCTCCGTAGCTGAATCCACAGATACGCAGTATTTT; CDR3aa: CASSSVAESTDTQYF
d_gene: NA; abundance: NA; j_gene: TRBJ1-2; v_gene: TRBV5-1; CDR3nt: TGCGCCAGCAGCTTGTTTGGCCTTGGATCTCAGGGCGCTGGCTACACCTTC; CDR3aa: CASSLFGLGSQGAGYTF
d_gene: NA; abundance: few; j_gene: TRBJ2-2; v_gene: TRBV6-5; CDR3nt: TGTGCCAGCAGTTACCTAGGGGACGGGGAGCTGTTTTTT; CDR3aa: CASSYLGDGELFF
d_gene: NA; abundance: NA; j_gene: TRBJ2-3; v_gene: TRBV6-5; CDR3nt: TGTGCCAGCAGTCGAAAGATCACAGATACGCAGTATTTT; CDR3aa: CASSRKITDTQYF
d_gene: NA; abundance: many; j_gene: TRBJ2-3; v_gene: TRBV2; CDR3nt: TGTGCCCGTAGAGGGACGGGGCAGGGAAATACGCAGTATTTT; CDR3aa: CARRGTGQGNTQYF
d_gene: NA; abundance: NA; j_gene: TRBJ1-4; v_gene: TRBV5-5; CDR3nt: TGTGCCAGCAGCCGGAGGGGGGATGAAAAACTGTTTTTT; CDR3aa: CASSRRGDEKLFF